This T cell receptor (beta chain) was obtained from a study of cytomegalovirus exposure and HLA in healthy donors. Study summary: Prior work identified some 120 million unique TCR beta sequences in roughly 190 million T cells.

This PCR relied on a set of 60 Vbeta primers and 13 Jbeta primers. TCRdb keeps only in-frame clones here, not all; method: immunoSEQ multiplex PCR. Found here are some 140,000 clones, over 60% of them singletons; the top ten hold under 1.5%. This clone was observed once. The germline V and J ends were trimmed by 2 bases and 0 bases, with 9 bases remaining between them. CDR1 is MNHEY, CDR2 SVGAGI, per germline. The CDR3 consists of 15 residues. The sample was PBMCs. The chain combines TRBV6-5 with TRBJ2-3; TRBD1 is a possible D gene (6 bases). This TCR was recovered from a male donor in good health and CMV-seropositive. The DNA of the CDR3 is TGTGCCAGCAGTTACGGACAGCCTAGCACAGATACGCAGTATTTT. Amino acids: CASSYGQPSTDTQYF.